One sample yielded the 11 T cell receptor beta chains listed below, sequenced in a study of post-analysis software for immune sequencing data (dated by TCRdb to the mid-2010s). The library relied on PCR. TCRdb records Illumina HiSeq 2500 as the sequencer. Unique molecular identifiers were incorporated into TCR beta cDNA libraries to reduce PCR and sequencing biases. The public sequencing data were trimmed at Q25 with fastp and processed into clonotypes with MiXCR by TCRdb, which kept only in-frame beta chains. One record per CDR3 amino acid sequence lists the most common genes and DNA. The sample table records about 400,000 distinct CDR3 sequences; approximately 33% of these occur just once. The leading ten clones occupy over 10% of the sample. For these receptors, no antigen is known. On the study overall, not on this receptor specifically: Significantly higher frequencies in patients than in controls were found for a few TRBV segments, including TRBV5-6, TRBV5-1 and TRBV20-1.

Sequenced: blood. The source of these receptors is a girl aged 5 to 17 with multiple sclerosis.

About this clonotype itself: One end of the junction fails to match germline, which may point to a read error. J is TRBJ2-7 and V is TRBV10-3; a possible D gene is TRBD1 (6 bases). Germline loops: CDR1 ENHRY, CDR2 SYGVKD. The CDR3 runs 13 residues. The CDR3 sequence: CGISPDSSYEQYF. The CDR3 coding sequence is TGTGGCATCAGCCCGGACAGTTCCTACGAGCAGTACTTC.

The gene calls are TRBV27 and TRBJ1-2, with D perhaps TRBD1 (5 bases). Trimming took off 5 bases at V and 5 bases at J, with 18 bases between the two ends. The CDR3 is 15 residues long. Germline loops: CDR1 MNHEY, CDR2 SMNVEV (reference sequence). The CDR3 is CASSPGTESTYGYTF. The CDR3 coding sequence is TGTGCCAGCAGTCCAGGGACGGAGAGTACTTATGGCTACACCTTC.

Here the CDR3 reads CSATSRDRMVYEQYF. The CDR3 bases are TGCAGTGCTACTTCGAGGGACAGGATGGTCTACGAGCAGTACTTC. The chain is built from TRBV20-1 and TRBJ2-7; 8 bases are shared with TRBD1. This CDR3 contains 15 residues. Trimming at V came to 4 bases and at J to 3 bases, leaving 11 bases not matched to a gene. The germline V gene has CDR1 DFQATT and CDR2 SNEGSKA (reference sequence).

The V gene is TRBV5-1, the J gene TRBJ1-1; 8 bases fit TRBD1. Germline V CDR1 and CDR2: SGHRS, YFSETQ. V was pared by 4 bases and J by 0 bases, with 2 bases of the junction left unmatched. This CDR3 spans 14 amino acids. CDR3 sequence reads: CASSGGQVNTEAFF. The DNA for the CDR3 is TGCGCCAGCAGCGGGGGACAGGTGAACACTGAAGCTTTCTTT. Supplemented by reference TRBV5-1 and TRBJ1-1, the full variable domain reads KAGVTQTPRYLIKTRGQQVTLSCSPISGHRSVSWYQQTPGQGLQFLFEYFSETQRNKGNFPGRFSGRQFSNSRSEMNVSTLELGDSALYLCASSGGQVNTEAFFGQGTRLTVV.

About this clonotype: The junction differs from germline at one of its ends, possibly a read error. The chain couples TRBV3-1 to TRBJ2-6; D could derive from TRBD1 or TRBD2 (5 bases each). Looked up from germline, CDR1 is LGHDT and CDR2 is YNNKEL (reference sequence). The CDR3 length is 14 residues. The CDR3 sequence is CASSQEYGANVRTF. CDR3 coding DNA: TGTGCCAGCAGCCAAGAATACGGGGCCAACGTCCGGACTTTC.

This clonotype appeared a few times. The chain joins TRBV6-5 to TRBJ2-2, with TRBD1 matching 8 bases. The CDR3 runs 15 residues. The V segment lost 2 bases and the J segment 9 bases; nucleotides outside the gene matches: 8. Germline CDR1 MNHEY, CDR2 SVGAGI. CDR3 protein: CASSYDRGPHRELFF. The CDR3, as DNA: TGTGCCAGCAGTTACGACAGGGGCCCCCACCGGGAGCTGTTTTTT.

This clonotype was detected a few times. This chain connects TRBV20-1 to TRBJ2-1; D is unresolved. The CDR3 contains 14 residues. Germline loops: CDR1 DFQATT, CDR2 SNEGSKA (reference sequence). V lost 3 bases, J lost 1 base, and 10 bases lay in between. The CDR3 DNA follows: TGCAGTGCTAGGGACGTGGAATCCTACAATGAGCAGTTCTTC. Residues: CSARDVESYNEQFF.

This clonotype was picked up a small number of times. The chain recombines TRBV4-1 with TRBJ2-3; TRBD1 is a possible D gene (5 bases). This CDR3 comprises 15 residues. V was clipped by 7 bases and J by 3 bases, with 17 bases between them. Looked up from germline, CDR1 is MGHRA and CDR2 is YSYEKL. The CDR3 region is CASKPLVGPTDTQYF. The CDR3 DNA is TGCGCCAGCAAGCCCCTGGTGGGGCCTACAGATACGCAGTATTTT.

This clonotype has just a few counts. The genes are TRBV5-1 and TRBJ1-1; the D is unclear. Germline CDR1 reads SGHRS; CDR2 reads YFSETQ. The CDR3 loop spans 14 amino acids. Between the trimmed V and J ends, which lost 2 bases and 1 base, there was a span of 9 bases. Here the CDR3 DNA reads TGCGCCAGCAGCTTAGCGAACCCGAACACTGAAGCTTTCTTT. Translated, it gives CASSLANPNTEAFF.

In its sample, this clonotype was seen a few times. The chain uses TRBV9 and TRBJ2-1; D is unresolved. V shed 0 bases and J shed 8 bases, with 12 bases lying between them. The CDR3 runs to 14 residues. CDR1 SGDLS and CDR2 YYNGEE come from the germline V gene. The CDR3 nucleotides read TGTGCCAGCAGCGTAGCTCAGGCTCGGGATGAGCAGTTCTTC. Translation: CASSVAQARDEQFF.

In its sample, this clonotype was seen once. As DNA, the CDR3 is TGCAGTGCCGGGGGTGGGACAGCCTCCTACAATGAGCAGTTCTTC. Translation gives CSAGGGTASYNEQFF. The rearrangement uses TRBV20-1 and TRBJ2-1; weak D call: TRBD1 (7 bases). The CDR3 is 15 amino acids. V was shortened by 6 bases and J by 0 bases, with 15 bases between the two germline ends. CDR1 is DFQATT, CDR2 SNEGSKA, per germline (reference sequence).